This TCR beta chain stems from a study of blood T cells in healthy people across ages. Study results and caveats: The study regarded diversity estimates from one million T cells as underestimates.

In the case of this clonotype: Its antigen is unknown.

Total RNA, at least 6 micrograms per sample, came from PBMCs. The use of a sample-barcoded 5' primer and a J-beta primer mix characterized a second PCR of roughly 6 to 11 cycles. Template switching added a 12-random-nucleotide identifier to every cDNA molecule. TCRdb ran MiXCR on the 5' RACE reads and lists one entry per CDR3 protein. The sample shows about 1.6 million distinct CDR3 sequences, about 31% of them seen only once. This clonotype originated in a woman under 40 in good health. Sequenced input: blood.

The CDR3 DNA follows: TGTGCCAGCAACCCCCGAGGGGGCGGGCAGTACTTC. Protein product: CASNPRGGGQYF. This chain uses TRBV7-9 with TRBJ2-7, with 7 bases matching TRBD1. The germline V gene encodes CDR1 SEHNR and CDR2 FQNEAQ (reference sequence). CDR3 length: 12 residues. The ends lost 7 bases at V and 9 bases at J; junction bases unmatched: 9.